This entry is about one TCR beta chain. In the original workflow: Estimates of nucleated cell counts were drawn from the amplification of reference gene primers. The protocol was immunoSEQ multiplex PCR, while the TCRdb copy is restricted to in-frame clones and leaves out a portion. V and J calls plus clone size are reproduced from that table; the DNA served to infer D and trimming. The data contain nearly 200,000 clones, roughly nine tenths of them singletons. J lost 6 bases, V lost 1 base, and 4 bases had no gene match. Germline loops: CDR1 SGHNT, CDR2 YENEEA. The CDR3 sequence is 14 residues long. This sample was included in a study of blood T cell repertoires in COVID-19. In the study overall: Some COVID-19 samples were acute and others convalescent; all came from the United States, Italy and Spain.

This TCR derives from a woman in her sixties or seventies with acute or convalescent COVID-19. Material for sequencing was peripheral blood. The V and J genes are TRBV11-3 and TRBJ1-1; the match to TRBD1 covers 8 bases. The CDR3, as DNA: TGTGCCAGCAGCTTAGTGCAGGGGGCCTCTGAAGCTTTCTTT. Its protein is CASSLVQGASEAFF.